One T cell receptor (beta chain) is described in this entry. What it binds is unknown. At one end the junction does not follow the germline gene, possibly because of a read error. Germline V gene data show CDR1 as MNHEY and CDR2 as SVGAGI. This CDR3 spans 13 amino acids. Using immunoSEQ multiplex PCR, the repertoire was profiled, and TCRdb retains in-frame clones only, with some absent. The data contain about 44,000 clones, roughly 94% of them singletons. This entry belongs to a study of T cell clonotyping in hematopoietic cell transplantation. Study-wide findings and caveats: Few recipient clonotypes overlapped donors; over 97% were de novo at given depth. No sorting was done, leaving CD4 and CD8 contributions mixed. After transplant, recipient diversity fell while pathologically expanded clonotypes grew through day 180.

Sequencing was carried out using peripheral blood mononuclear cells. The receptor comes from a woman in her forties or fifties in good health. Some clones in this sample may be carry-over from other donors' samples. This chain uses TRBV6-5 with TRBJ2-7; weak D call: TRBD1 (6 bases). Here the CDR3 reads CASSTETGWMTHF. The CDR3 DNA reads TGTGCCAGCAGTACCGAGACAGGTTGGATGACTCACTTC.